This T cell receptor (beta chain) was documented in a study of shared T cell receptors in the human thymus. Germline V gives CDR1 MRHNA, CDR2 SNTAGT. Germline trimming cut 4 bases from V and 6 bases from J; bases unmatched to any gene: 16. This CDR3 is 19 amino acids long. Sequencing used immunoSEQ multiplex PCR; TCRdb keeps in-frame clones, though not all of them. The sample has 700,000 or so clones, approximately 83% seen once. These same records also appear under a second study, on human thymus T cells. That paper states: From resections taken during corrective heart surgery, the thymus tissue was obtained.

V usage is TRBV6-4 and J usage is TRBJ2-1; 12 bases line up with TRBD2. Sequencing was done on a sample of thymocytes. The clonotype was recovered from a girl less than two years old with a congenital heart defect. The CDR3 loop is CASSGTQLAGGTPGNEQFF. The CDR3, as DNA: TGTGCCAGCAGTGGAACCCAACTAGCGGGGGGCACCCCCGGCAATGAGCAGTTCTTC.